A single sample gave rise to the 10 T cell receptor beta chains below, sequenced in a study of T cells in Graves' hyperthyroidism and ophthalmopathy. Amplification targeted TCR beta CDR3 regions from RNA transcripts. TCR CDR3 underwent first-round RT-PCR with the HTBI primer set. One entry per CDR3 protein, called by TCRdb with MiXCR from the multiplex PCR reads. The data hold almost 600,000 distinct CDR3 sequences, with approximately 15% observed a single time. The sequencing sample was made of blood. All receptors derive from a woman in her 30s with Graves' hyperthyroidism that later progressed to Graves' ophthalmopathy.

This clonotype was detected ten times or more. V usage is TRBV7-9 and J usage is TRBJ1-2; tentatively, D is TRBD1 (5 bases). Germline values: CDR1 SEHNR, CDR2 FQNEAQ (reference sequence). The CDR3 consists of 12 residues. V lost 4 bases, J lost 10 bases, and 13 bases lay in between. The CDR3 nucleotides are TGTGCCAGCAGCTACCAGGGAGTCGCCTACACCTTC. It is translated as CASSYQGVAYTF.

This clonotype was found many times. CDR3 sequence reads: CSVVAGGPETQYF. Here the CDR3 DNA reads TGCAGCGTGGTAGCGGGAGGGCCGGAGACCCAGTACTTC. This sequence joins TRBV29-1 and TRBJ2-5; 11 nucleotides agree with TRBD2. The CDR3 loop spans 13 amino acids. V gave up 6 bases and J gave up 5 bases; unmatched junction bases: 5. In germline, CDR1 is SQVTM, CDR2 ANQGSEA.

The sample holds many counts of this clonotype. The chain carries TRBV12-3 or TRBV12-4 and TRBJ2-7, with 7 bases lining up with TRBD1. The CDR3 contains 13 residues. V trimming: 6 bases; J trimming: 4 bases; junction bases outside the gene matches: 6. The CDR3 region is CASRQGRSYEQYF. The CDR3 DNA reads as TGTGCCAGCAGACAGGGGCGGAGTTACGAGCAGTACTTC.

At least ten counts were recorded for this clonotype. The rearrangement joins TRBV12-5 to TRBJ1-2; D not resolved. Germline-derived CDR1 and CDR2 are LGHNT and FRNRAP. V lost 0 bases, J lost 2 bases, and 22 bases lay in between. There are 19 residues in the CDR3. The CDR3 region is CASGLVPRARSFPNYGYTF. CDR3 in DNA: TGTGCTAGTGGTTTGGTACCAAGGGCGAGAAGTTTTCCCAACTATGGCTACACCTTC.

Details on this clonotype: A much larger clone sits a single nucleotide away, making a read error possible. V gene TRBV18 combines with J gene TRBJ2-4; TRBD2 aligns across 7 bases. The CDR3 is 16 amino acids. Trimming took 2 bases from V and 8 from J; bases not matched to a gene: 12. Germline CDR1 KGHSH, CDR2 LQKENI. The CDR3 is CASSPSRGSGIDIQYF. The DNA of the CDR3 is TGTGCCAGCTCACCATCGCGTGGGAGCGGGATTGACATTCAGTACTTC. Supplemented by reference TRBV18 and TRBJ2-4, the full variable domain reads NAGVMQNPRHLVRRRGQEARLRCSPMKGHSHVYWYRQLPEEGLKFMVYLQKENIIDESGMPKERFSAEFPKEGPSILRIQQVVRGDSAAYFCASSPSRGSGIDIQYFGAGTRLSVL.

This clonotype was detected ten times or more. The V call is TRBV6-2 or TRBV6-3, the J call TRBJ2-7, with D maybe TRBD2 (6 bases). The V and J ends lost 2 bases and 3 bases respectively, with 8 bases between them. CDR1 and CDR2 (germline): MNHEY, SVGEGT. CDR3 size: 13 residues. The CDR3 loop reads CASSYAGSYEQYF. The CDR3 DNA reads as TGTGCCAGCAGTTACGCCGGGAGCTACGAGCAGTACTTC.

V usage is TRBV30 and J usage is TRBJ2-6; the D is unclear. CDR3 length: 13 amino acids. V was trimmed by 3 bases and J by 4 bases, leaving 7 bases between them. Germline V CDR1 and CDR2: GTSNPN, SVGIG (reference sequence). The CDR3 nucleotides read TGTGCCTGGAGACAGACCGGGGCCAACGTCCTGACTTTC. This translates into CAWRQTGANVLTF.

This clonotype was counted many times. In nucleotides, the CDR3 is TGCGCCAGCAGCTTGGCCGGAAGGGTCGGCGAAAAACTGTTTTTT. Translated, it gives CASSLAGRVGEKLFF. The rearrangement links TRBV5-1 to TRBJ1-4, with no clear D. The CDR3 runs 15 residues. The V end was cut by 0 bases, the J end by 8 bases, with 14 bases between. In germline, CDR1 is SGHRS, CDR2 YFSETQ.

This clonotype has ten or more counts. The rearrangement uses TRBV7-2 and TRBJ2-1; 13 bases are a match to TRBD2. The V segment lost 4 bases and the J segment 7 bases; nucleotides outside the gene matches: 7. The germline CDR1 and CDR2 sequences are SGHTA and FQGNSA. CDR3 length equals 16 residues. CDR3 DNA: TGTGCCAGCAGCTCACCGGGACTAGCGGGAAGTAATGAGCAGTTCTTC. Amino acids: CASSSPGLAGSNEQFF.

This chain connects TRBV20-1 to TRBJ2-2; D is perhaps TRBD2 (6 bases). Germline V lookup: CDR1 DFQATT, CDR2 SNEGSKA (reference sequence). With 1 base removed from V and 6 bases from J, the gap between germline ends came to 9 bases. The CDR3 loop spans 13 amino acids. Here the CDR3 reads CSARASGAGELFF. CDR3 bases: TGCAGTGCTAGAGCGTCGGGGGCCGGGGAGCTGTTTTTT.